The 27 T cell receptor beta chains in this list originate from one sample, sequenced in a study of OX40 agonist ivuxolimab in advanced cancers. Sequencing was performed with immunoSEQ multiplex PCR; in TCRdb, only in-frame clones are kept and a portion is missing. The data show over 65,000 clones, about 90% seen once. Specimen: CD4+ or CD8+ T cells sorted from blood, collected in a trial of the OX40 agonist ivuxolimab. The receptors originated from an adult with an advanced solid tumor such as melanoma, head and neck, liver or kidney cancer.

The J gene is TRBJ1-1, the V gene TRBV6-5; D might be TRBD1 (6 bases). The CDR3 runs 15 residues. V dropped 6 bases and J dropped 4 bases, with 18 bases sitting between them. Germline CDR1 and CDR2: MNHEY and SVGAGI. The CDR3 nucleotides read TGTGCCAGCAGGTCATTAGGGGGATTCGGCACTGAAGCTTTCTTT. As protein: CASRSLGGFGTEAFF.

The chain couples TRBV7-9 to TRBJ2-2; 7 bases match TRBD1. Per germline, CDR1 SEHNR and CDR2 FQNEAQ (reference sequence). Unmatched junction bases numbered 9, after V lost 0 bases and J lost 5 bases. This CDR3 contains 17 residues. The CDR3 sequence: CASSLAPLGGRTGELFF. The CDR3 coding sequence is TGTGCCAGCAGCTTAGCGCCACTAGGGGGCCGTACCGGGGAGCTGTTTTTT.

The chain couples TRBV10-3 to TRBJ2-1; tentatively, D is TRBD2 (5 bases). The V gene's germline CDR1 is ENHRY and CDR2 SYGVKD. The V end lost 7 bases, the J end lost 7 bases, and 14 bases lay between the germline ends. CDR3 size: 13 residues. DNA of the CDR3: TGTGCCATCACTAGCATCCTTGGAAATGAGCAGTTCTTC. Encoded protein: CAITSILGNEQFF.

The chain recombines TRBV10-1 with TRBJ2-1; 7 nucleotides agree with TRBD2. The CDR3 is 14 residues long. Germline CDR1 reads WNHNN; CDR2 reads SYGVQD (reference sequence). V trimming: 4 bases; J trimming: 0 bases; junction bases outside the gene matches: 0. The CDR3 loop is CASSGGGSYNEQFF. The CDR3 nucleotides read TGCGCCAGCAGTGGGGGGGGCTCCTACAATGAGCAGTTCTTC.

The CDR3 sequence: CASSFGEGPYGYTF. The CDR3 DNA reads TGTGCCAGCAGTTTCGGGGAAGGGCCCTATGGCTACACCTTC. This sequence joins TRBV7-8 and TRBJ1-2, with D unclear. Germline CDR1 is SGHVS and CDR2 is FQNEAQ. The V end lost 6 bases, the J end lost 4 bases, and 15 bases lay between the germline ends. The CDR3 runs 14 residues.

This clone was found once. V usage is TRBV6-4 and J usage is TRBJ2-3; 11 bases match TRBD2. The germline gives CDR1 MRHNA, CDR2 SNTAGT. The CDR3 totals 15 residues. After removal of 3 bases from V and 1 base from J, the junction contained 0 bases not matched to a gene. CDR3 DNA sequence: TGTGCCAGCAGTGAGACTAGCGGGGGCACAGATACGCAGTATTTT. This translates into CASSETSGGTDTQYF.

This clone was detected once. V is TRBV29-1 and J is TRBJ2-1, with 9 positions matching TRBD2. The CDR3 loop spans 12 amino acids. The germline gives CDR1 SQVTM, CDR2 ANQGSEA. After removal of 7 bases from V and 6 bases from J, the junction contained 4 bases not matched to a gene. The CDR3 region has the DNA TGCAGCGCCGGACTAGCGCCCAATGAGCAGTTCTTC. It translates to CSAGLAPNEQFF.

The rearrangement links TRBV2 to TRBJ1-5; D gene ambiguous. Germline V gene data show CDR1 as SNHLY and CDR2 as FYNNEI. V lost 6 bases and J 1 base, leaving 13 bases between the germline ends. The CDR3 extends over 15 amino acids. This CDR3 reads CASRYGSVSNQPQHF. CDR3 DNA sequence: TGTGCCAGCAGATATGGATCGGTGAGCAATCAGCCCCAGCATTTT.

V usage is TRBV7-9 and J usage is TRBJ2-7, with 8 bases identical to TRBD1. The CDR3 covers 14 residues. Trimming took 11 bases from V and 1 from J; bases not matched to a gene: 10. The germline V gene has CDR1 SEHNR and CDR2 FQNEAQ (reference sequence). The CDR3 sequence: CAETGTGNSYEQYF. Written as DNA, the CDR3 is TGTGCCGAGACCGGGACAGGCAATTCCTACGAGCAGTACTTC. The full variable domain, rest sourced from reference TRBV7-9 and TRBJ2-7, is DTGVSQNPRHKITKRGQNVTFRCDPISEHNRLYWYRQTLGQGPEFLTYFQNEAQLEKSRLLSDRFSAERPKGSFSTLEIQRTEQGDSAMYLCAETGTGNSYEQYFGPGTRLTVT.

The chain uses TRBV6-4 and TRBJ2-4; no definite D call. The V and J ends lost 4 bases and 1 base respectively, with 14 bases between them. From germline, CDR1 is MRHNA and CDR2 SNTAGT. The CDR3 has 16 amino acids. Here the CDR3 reads CASSAIFITAKNIQYF. The CDR3 bases are TGTGCCAGCAGTGCCATCTTCATTACCGCCAAAAACATTCAGTACTTC.

The rearrangement links TRBV18 to TRBJ2-2; D call uncertain. Germline CDR1 and CDR2: KGHSH and LQKENI. V lost 4 bases and J lost 0, with 12 bases in between. The CDR3 extends over 16 amino acids. CDR3 sequence: CASSLTVYANTGELFF. CDR3 in DNA: TGTGCCAGCTCACTAACGGTCTACGCGAACACCGGGGAGCTGTTTTTT.

This clone was counted a few times. This chain links TRBV15 with TRBJ2-3; D is unclear. The ends were cut back, 5 bases at V and 4 bases at J, with 13 bases in the middle. Germline values: CDR1 LNHNV, CDR2 YYDKDF (reference sequence). The CDR3 loop spans 14 amino acids. CDR3 in DNA: TGTGCCACCAGCGGGGTAGGGAATGCAGATACGCAGTATTTT. This gives the protein CATSGVGNADTQYF.

The table lists this clone with a count of one. For the CDR3, the DNA is TGTGCCAGCAGCTTAGACACGGGAAGCTATGGCTACACCTTC. As protein: CASSLDTGSYGYTF. The chain is built from TRBV7-9 and TRBJ1-2; D uncertain. This CDR3 has 14 amino acids. Germline values: CDR1 SEHNR, CDR2 FQNEAQ (reference sequence). V was shortened by 1 base and J by 4 bases, with 10 bases between the two germline ends. Full variable domain (rest looked up from reference TRBV7-9 and TRBJ1-2): DTGVSQNPRHKITKRGQNVTFRCDPISEHNRLYWYRQTLGQGPEFLTYFQNEAQLEKSRLLSDRFSAERPKGSFSTLEIQRTEQGDSAMYLCASSLDTGSYGYTFGSGTRLTVV.

V gene TRBV25-1 combines with J gene TRBJ1-2; TRBD1 matches at 11 bases. Germline V gene sequence: CDR1 MGHDK, CDR2 SYGVNS. V was clipped by 8 bases and J by 2 bases; unmatched bases: 10. This CDR3 spans 16 amino acids. CDR3 in amino acids: CASSLPGQGANYGYTF. The CDR3 bases are TGTGCCAGCTCCCTTCCAGGACAGGGGGCAAACTATGGCTACACCTTC.

The chain joins TRBV10-2 to TRBJ2-3; TRBD2 matches 10 bases. Per the germline V gene, CDR1 is WSHSY and CDR2 is SAAADI. The CDR3 is 15 residues long. The junction had 8 bases not matched to a gene; V was cut back by 7 bases and J by 4 bases. This CDR3 reads CASTGSGGSSDTQYF. The CDR3 DNA reads as TGCGCCAGCACTGGTAGCGGGGGGTCCTCAGATACGCAGTATTTT.

The CDR3 DNA follows: TGTGCCAGCAGCCCCCAGGGACGCGTGGGGGGGGAGACCCAGTACTTC. Its protein is CASSPQGRVGGETQYF. V gene TRBV7-2 combines with J gene TRBJ2-5; 7 bases align to TRBD2. Germline V gene sequence: CDR1 SGHTA, CDR2 FQGNSA. The CDR3 consists of 16 residues. V lost 5 bases, J lost 5 bases, and 14 bases stayed unmatched.

V and J are TRBV9 and TRBJ1-3; possibly TRBD1 for D (6 bases). The CDR3 runs to 15 residues. CDR1 is SGDLS, CDR2 YYNGEE, per germline. V lost 4 bases and J 3 bases, leaving 14 bases between the germline ends. CDR3 amino acids: CASSPGGHLGNTIYF. The CDR3, as DNA: TGTGCCAGCAGCCCCGGGGGCCACCTTGGAAACACCATATATTTT. The entire variable domain, with the rest obtained from reference TRBV9 and TRBJ1-3, is as follows: DSGVTQTPKHLITATGQRVTLRCSPRSGDLSVYWYQQSLDQGLQFLIQYYNGEERAKGNILERFSAQQFPDLHSELNLSSLELGDSALYFCASSPGGHLGNTIYFGEGSWLTVV.

This clone was counted a single time. This chain joins TRBV19 and TRBJ1-1; D is perhaps TRBD1 (6 bases). CDR1 is LNHDA and CDR2 is SQIVND in the germline V gene (reference sequence). This CDR3 contains 14 residues. Trimming stripped 6 bases from V and 2 bases from J, with 13 bases between. The CDR3 sequence: CASSPGQFNTEAFF. DNA for the CDR3: TGTGCCAGTAGCCCCGGACAGTTCAACACTGAAGCTTTCTTT.

The CDR3 sequence: CASSSDWGGATYEQYF. As DNA, the CDR3 is TGTGCCAGCAGCTCCGATTGGGGGGGGGCGACCTACGAGCAGTACTTC. The J gene is TRBJ2-7, the V gene TRBV7-2; D perhaps matches TRBD2 (7 bases). The V end was cut by 4 bases, the J end by 2 bases, with 18 bases between. Germline V gene sequence: CDR1 SGHTA, CDR2 FQGNSA. The CDR3 runs 16 residues. Based on the CDR3 plus reference TRBV7-2 and TRBJ2-7, the full variable domain is GAGVSQSPSNKVTEKGKDVELRCDPISGHTALYWYRQSLGQGLEFLIYFQGNSAPDKSGLPSDRFSAERTGGSVSTLTIQRTQQEDSAVYLCASSSDWGGATYEQYFGPGTRLTVT.

This chain uses TRBV30 with TRBJ1-2; D perhaps matches TRBD1 (5 bases). V dropped 5 bases and J dropped 4 bases, with 14 bases sitting between them. The germline CDR1 and CDR2 sequences are GTSNPN and SVGIG (reference sequence). The CDR3 contains 13 residues. In DNA form, the CDR3 reads TGTGCCTGGGGGGCCATGGATATCTATGGCTACACCTTC. Residues: CAWGAMDIYGYTF.

V usage is TRBV28 and J usage is TRBJ2-5; TRBD2 agrees at 13 bases. The CDR3 is made up of 17 amino acids. Germline V lookup: CDR1 MDHEN, CDR2 SYDVKM. Trimming at V came to 1 base and at J to 4 bases, leaving 6 bases not matched to a gene. CDR3 sequence: CASSLLPLAGGRETQYF. The DNA for the CDR3 is TGTGCCAGCAGTTTATTGCCACTAGCGGGAGGGAGAGAGACCCAGTACTTC.

This clone was recorded once. This sequence joins TRBV28 and TRBJ1-5, with D maybe TRBD1 (5 bases). The CDR3 has 15 residues. V lost 4 bases and J 3 bases, leaving 13 bases between the germline ends. Germline V lookup: CDR1 MDHEN, CDR2 SYDVKM. CDR3 sequence (DNA): TGTGCCAGCAGTTGGGGGACGGACTACAATCAGCCCCAGCATTTT. It yields the protein CASSWGTDYNQPQHF.

This sequence joins TRBV29-1 and TRBJ2-3; perhaps TRBD2 as D (5 bases). Trimming removed 5 bases from V and 7 bases from J, with 10 bases in between. The germline V gene has CDR1 SQVTM and CDR2 ANQGSEA. The CDR3 covers 11 residues. This CDR3 reads CSVSPGNTQYF. CDR3 nucleotide sequence: TGCAGCGTTAGCCCCGGGAATACGCAGTATTTT.

This clone was found once. CDR3 in amino acids: CASSSRTGGEEKLFF. CDR3 DNA: TGTGCCAGCAGCTCCCGGACAGGGGGAGAAGAAAAACTGTTTTTT. The chain is built from TRBV7-9 and TRBJ1-4; 10 nucleotides line up with TRBD1. CDR3 length: 15 residues. V shed 4 bases and J 8 bases; nucleotides not matched to a gene: 7. Germline V gene data show CDR1 as SEHNR and CDR2 as FQNEAQ (reference sequence).

The V gene is TRBV19, the J gene TRBJ2-6; D is possibly TRBD1 (6 bases). The V end was cut by 1 base, the J end by 5 bases, with 6 bases between. The CDR3 runs 14 residues. Germline V gives CDR1 LNHDA, CDR2 SQIVND (reference sequence). This CDR3 reads CASSIGDRANVLTF. The CDR3 nucleotides are TGTGCCAGTAGTATAGGGGACAGGGCCAACGTCCTGACTTTC.

This clone was observed a single time. The chain employs TRBV5-1 and TRBJ1-3, with a possible D match to TRBD1 (5 bases). V was trimmed by 4 bases and J by 2 bases, leaving 10 bases between them. The CDR3 is made up of 14 amino acids. From germline, CDR1 is SGHRS and CDR2 YFSETQ. CDR3 sequence (DNA): TGCGCCAGCAGCCCCGGGACGCCTGGAAACACCATATATTTT. It codes for CASSPGTPGNTIYF.

CDR3 region: CAWETGEVGEQFF. CDR3 coding DNA: TGTGCCTGGGAGACAGGGGAGGTCGGTGAGCAGTTCTTC. The V gene is TRBV30, the J gene TRBJ2-1; 8 bases line up with TRBD1. There are 13 residues in the CDR3. V was pared by 5 bases and J by 9 bases, with 9 bases of the junction left unmatched. CDR1 and CDR2 (germline): GTSNPN, SVGIG (reference sequence).